The 9 T cell receptor beta chains below were found in one sample sequenced in a study of cytomegalovirus exposure and HLA in healthy donors. Primers for the PCR totalled 60 Vbeta and 13 Jbeta. Profiling relied on immunoSEQ multiplex PCR, and the TCRdb table lists in-frame clones only, not all of them. The table lists roughly 200,000 clones, 82% of them singletons, with 2.7% in the top ten. The sample was PBMCs. The receptors derive from a woman in her thirties or forties in good health and CMV-seronegative.

To note about this clone: The junction differs from germline at one of its ends, possibly a read error. The chain uses TRBV7-9 and TRBJ1-2; 10 nucleotides line up with TRBD1. The CDR3 consists of 17 residues. Per germline, CDR1 SEHNR and CDR2 FQNEAQ (reference sequence). This chain's CDR3 is CSSSLPGQGPTNYGYTF. Written as DNA, the CDR3 is TGTTCCAGCAGCTTACCGGGACAGGGGCCAACTAACTATGGCTACACCTTC.

The J gene is TRBJ2-5, the V gene TRBV9; no firm D call. The CDR3 is made up of 13 amino acids. Trimming stripped 0 bases from V and 4 bases from J, with 7 bases between. CDR1 is SGDLS and CDR2 is YYNGEE in the germline V gene. The CDR3 DNA follows: TGTGCCAGCAGCGTAGATGAGTTAGAGACCCAGTACTTC. Its protein product is CASSVDELETQYF.

This chain links TRBV6-1 with TRBJ1-2, with no clear D. There are 14 residues in the CDR3. Germline assignment: CDR1 MNHNS and CDR2 SASEGT. V was shortened by 3 bases and J by 4 bases, with 12 bases between the two germline ends. CDR3 in DNA: TGTGCCAGCAGTGAGCCCGGGTTGCTCTATGGCTACACCTTC. Translation: CASSEPGLLYGYTF.

This rearrangement joins TRBV30 to TRBJ2-7; the D gene is possibly TRBD2 (5 bases). From germline, CDR1 is GTSNPN and CDR2 SVGIG (reference sequence). This CDR3 has 12 amino acids. Deletions cut 8 bases from V and 0 bases from J, with 11 bases between. CDR3 protein: CAGSGNSYEQYF. The CDR3 DNA follows: TGTGCCGGAAGCGGTAACTCCTACGAGCAGTACTTC.

This sequence joins TRBV6-6 and TRBJ1-2; the match to TRBD1 covers 7 bases. CDR1 is MNHNY and CDR2 is SVGAGI in the germline V gene (reference sequence). The junction had 6 bases not matched to a gene; V was cut back by 7 bases and J by 1 base. CDR3 length equals 14 residues. CDR3 coding DNA: TGTGCCAGCACCAAGGGGGCGGGTAACTATGGCTACACCTTC. Encoded protein: CASTKGAGNYGYTF.

The V gene is TRBV11-2, the J gene TRBJ2-7; 7 bases fit TRBD1. J gave up 4 bases and V 1 base, and 7 bases lay outside the gene matches. The CDR3 has 15 amino acids. Germline V gene data show CDR1 as SGHAT and CDR2 as FQNNGV. This CDR3 is CASSLGGTERYEQYF. DNA of the CDR3: TGTGCCAGCAGCTTAGGAGGGACAGAGCGATACGAGCAGTACTTC.

The V and J genes are TRBV6-5 and TRBJ2-1; 9 nucleotides match TRBD2. J gave up 8 bases and V 5 bases, and 10 bases lay outside the gene matches. The CDR3 is 15 amino acids. The germline V gene encodes CDR1 MNHEY and CDR2 SVGAGI. The CDR3, as DNA: TGTGCCAGCAGTACCTCGGGACTAGCCGGCGATGAGCAGTTCTTC. Encoded protein: CASSTSGLAGDEQFF.

The rearrangement links TRBV6-4 to TRBJ2-5; D is ambiguous. V was clipped by 5 bases and J by 5 bases, with 15 bases between them. This CDR3 has 14 residues. Per germline, CDR1 MRHNA and CDR2 SNTAGT. The CDR3 loop is CASSPNGSMETQYF. CDR3 bases: TGTGCCAGCAGTCCCAATGGTAGCATGGAGACCCAGTACTTC.

The gene calls are TRBV13 and TRBJ1-2, with D unclear. Germline CDR1 is PRHDT and CDR2 is FYEKMQ (reference sequence). V lost 0 bases to trimming and J lost 5 bases, with 10 bases between them. The CDR3 extends over 14 amino acids. This chain's CDR3 is CASSLGLNRYGYTF. The DNA for the CDR3 is TGTGCCAGCAGCTTAGGCCTAAACCGATATGGCTACACCTTC.